Presented here are 22 T cell receptor beta chains from one specimen sequenced in a study of CD8 T cells in Susac syndrome. The authors reverse transcribed roughly 0.5 to 1 ug RNA with random hexamers. TCRdb recomputed calls from the immunoSEQ multiplex PCR reads with MiXCR, one row per CDR3 protein. Of some 260,000 distinct CDR3 sequences in the sample, around 84% were seen once. Sequenced sample: CD8+ T cells from PBMCs. These receptors came from a human donor with multiple sclerosis.

J is TRBJ2-6 and V is TRBV3-1, with D possibly being TRBD1 (5 bases). Germline V CDR1 and CDR2: LGHDT, YNNKEL (reference sequence). This CDR3 region has 17 residues. V lost 0 bases and J 6 bases, leaving 15 bases between the germline ends. The CDR3 coding sequence is TGTGCCAGCAGCCAAGAACCAGGGTACGCGGAGGCCAACGTCCTGACTTTC. Amino acid sequence: CASSQEPGYAEANVLTF.

About this clonotype itself: The germline gene is not matched at one end of the junction; a read error may be the cause. This rearrangement joins TRBV5-6 to TRBJ1-1; tentatively, D is TRBD1 (6 bases). This CDR3 is built from 11 residues. Germline lookup yields CDR1 SGHDT and CDR2 YYEEEE. The CDR3 is CASRLGAEAFF. CDR3 coding DNA: TGTGCCAGCAGGTTGGGGGCAGAAGCTTTCTTT.

The rearrangement joins TRBV11-3 to TRBJ2-3; D is possibly TRBD2 (5 bases). The CDR3 totals 13 residues. CDR1 is SGHNT and CDR2 is YENEEA in the germline V gene. V was shortened by 4 bases and J by 3 bases, with 8 bases between the two germline ends. CDR3 region: CASSSVATDTQYF. The CDR3 nucleotides are TGTGCCAGCAGCTCCGTAGCGACAGATACGCAGTATTTT.

The chain carries TRBV29-1 and TRBJ2-5, with unresolved D. CDR1 and CDR2 from the germline V gene are SQVTM and ANQGSEA. V shed 6 bases and J shed 5 bases, with 7 bases lying between them. This CDR3 has 10 residues. CDR3 coding DNA: TGCAGCGTATGCTTGGAGACCCAGTACTTC. This translates into CSVCLETQYF.

This chain links TRBV5-1 with TRBJ2-7, with a possible D match to TRBD1 (6 bases). Germline assignment: CDR1 SGHRS and CDR2 YFSETQ. The ends were cut back, 0 bases at V and 0 bases at J, with 16 bases in the middle. The CDR3 length is 17 residues. CDR3 sequence (DNA): TGCGCCAGCAGCTTGGCTCCGGAGACAGGATTCTCCTACGAGCAGTACTTC. Translated, it gives CASSLAPETGFSYEQYF.

The chain combines TRBV20-1 with TRBJ1-5; D unclear. V was shortened by 0 bases and J by 4 bases, with 4 bases between the two germline ends. Germline V gene data show CDR1 as DFQATT and CDR2 as SNEGSKA (reference sequence). The CDR3 runs to 12 residues. CDR3: CSARDINQPQHF. CDR3 coding DNA: TGCAGTGCTAGAGACATTAATCAGCCCCAGCATTTT.

This clonotype was seen more than once but under ten times. J is TRBJ2-7 and V is TRBV6-5, with 8 positions matching TRBD1. Germline V lookup: CDR1 MNHEY, CDR2 SVGAGI. CDR3 length equals 16 residues. V shed 2 bases and J 0 bases; nucleotides not matched to a gene: 6. The CDR3 region has the DNA TGTGCCAGCAGTTACCGGGCAGGGGGCTCCTCCTACGAGCAGTACTTC. Amino acid sequence: CASSYRAGGSSYEQYF.

This clonotype has just a few counts. The rearrangement uses TRBV5-5 and TRBJ1-3; D remains unclear. Germline V gives CDR1 SGHKS, CDR2 YYEKEE (reference sequence). This CDR3 spans 15 amino acids. V was trimmed by 2 bases and J by 0 bases, leaving 9 bases between them. CDR3 amino acids: CASSFGTSSGNTIYF. CDR3 DNA: TGTGCCAGCAGCTTTGGCACCTCCTCTGGAAACACCATATATTTT.

This sequence joins TRBV20-1 and TRBJ2-1; no definite D call. Germline values: CDR1 DFQATT, CDR2 SNEGSKA (reference sequence). The V and J ends lost 5 bases and 0 bases respectively, with 11 bases between them. This CDR3 has 14 amino acids. The chain's CDR3 is CSAPPSGSYNEQFF. CDR3 nucleotides: TGCAGTGCTCCCCCCTCGGGCTCCTACAATGAGCAGTTCTTC.

V and J are TRBV12-3 or TRBV12-4 and TRBJ2-4; D is unresolved. Trimming left V 6 bases short and J 0 bases short, with 12 bases between. CDR3 length equals 15 residues. CDR3 sequence reads: CASSFSRLAKNIQYF. CDR3 nucleotide sequence: TGTGCCAGCAGCTTCTCCCGCCTAGCCAAAAACATTCAGTACTTC.

This clonotype was counted only a few times. The chain combines TRBV7-2 with TRBJ1-2, with no clear D. Germline V gene sequence: CDR1 SGHTA, CDR2 FQGNSA. The CDR3 length is 14 residues. V was pared by 6 bases and J by 3 bases, with 14 bases between. The DNA for the CDR3 is TGTGCCAGCAGTCTGGCGAGCTGGGACTATGGCTACACCTTC. Its protein product is CASSLASWDYGYTF.

The gene calls are TRBV12-3 or TRBV12-4 and TRBJ2-7; D gene uncertain. V lost 3 bases and J 5 bases, leaving 11 bases between the germline ends. The CDR3 sequence is 13 residues long. The CDR3 loop reads CASSFLPSHEQYF. In DNA, the CDR3 is TGTGCCAGCAGTTTCCTGCCGAGCCACGAGCAGTACTTC.

This clonotype has a handful of counts. The CDR3 DNA sequence: TGTGCCAGCAGTTCCGGGCATCTGGAGACCCAGTACTTC. Translation: CASSSGHLETQYF. This chain joins TRBV12-3 or TRBV12-4 and TRBJ2-5; D remains ambiguous. V was shortened by 4 bases and J by 5 bases, with 11 bases between the two germline ends. CDR3 length equals 13 residues.

The rearrangement joins TRBV5-5 to TRBJ2-4, with 8 bases aligning to TRBD2. The germline CDR1 and CDR2 sequences are SGHKS and YYEKEE (reference sequence). Trimming cost V 2 bases and J 3 bases; bases outside gene matches: 4. The CDR3 is made up of 15 amino acids. The CDR3 protein is CASSFPGLVKNIQYF. The CDR3 DNA sequence: TGTGCCAGCAGCTTCCCGGGACTAGTCAAAAACATTCAGTACTTC.

The V and J genes are TRBV11-2 and TRBJ2-1; tentatively, D is TRBD1 or TRBD2 (6 bases each). The CDR3 runs 17 residues. In germline, CDR1 is SGHAT, CDR2 FQNNGV. Trimming cost V 4 bases and J 3 bases, with 19 bases left between them. The CDR3 here is CASSSWGAEKNYNEQFF. CDR3 sequence (DNA): TGTGCCAGCAGCTCTTGGGGGGCCGAGAAAAACTACAATGAGCAGTTCTTC.

In nucleotides, the CDR3 is TGTGCCAGCAGCTTCTGGACTAGCGGGAATAGCTACGAGCAGTACTTC. Translated, it gives CASSFWTSGNSYEQYF. This chain connects TRBV7-3 to TRBJ2-7, with TRBD2 identical over 12 bases. The CDR3 loop spans 16 amino acids. Germline-derived CDR1 and CDR2 are SGHTA and FQGTGA. V was pared by 3 bases and J by 3 bases, with 6 bases of the junction left unmatched.

The chain has TRBV2 and TRBJ2-5; 11 positions agree with TRBD2. The V and J ends lost 4 bases and 2 bases, in that order; junction bases with no gene match: 3. The CDR3 contains 15 residues. Germline-derived CDR1 and CDR2 are SNHLY and FYNNEI. CDR3 amino acids: CASSVSGRVQETQYF. CDR3 bases: TGTGCCAGCAGTGTTAGCGGGAGGGTTCAAGAGACCCAGTACTTC.

The rearrangement uses TRBV7-6 and TRBJ2-1; a possible D gene is TRBD2 (6 bases). V was pared by 0 bases and J by 7 bases, with 13 bases between. Germline assignment: CDR1 SGHVS and CDR2 FNYEAQ. The CDR3 is 15 amino acids. The CDR3 DNA reads as TGTGCCAGCAGCTTAGCCAAACTAGGGACTAATGAGCAGTTCTTC. This sequence encodes CASSLAKLGTNEQFF.

The chain couples TRBV6-5 to TRBJ1-1; D might be TRBD1 (5 bases). CDR1 is MNHEY and CDR2 is SVGAGI in the germline V gene. The CDR3 has 18 residues. V lost 0 bases, J lost 0 bases, and 17 bases lay in between. The CDR3 loop is CASSYSAQGPDVNTEAFF. CDR3 DNA sequence: TGTGCCAGCAGTTACTCAGCGCAGGGCCCAGATGTGAACACTGAAGCTTTCTTT.

The gene calls are TRBV4-2 and TRBJ2-3; the match to TRBD2 covers 7 bases. V shed 1 base and J 3 bases; nucleotides not matched to a gene: 16. This CDR3 comprises 19 residues. The germline CDR1 and CDR2 sequences are LGHNA and YNFKEQ. Written as DNA, the CDR3 is TGTGCCAGCAGCCAAGTAAAAGCGGGGCCGGAGTCTGGTACAGATACGCAGTATTTT. This encodes CASSQVKAGPESGTDTQYF.

The chain uses TRBV9 and TRBJ1-2; D gene unclear. This CDR3 has 10 residues. The V gene lost 3 bases and the J gene lost 11 bases, with 8 bases spanning the gap. From germline, CDR1 is SGDLS and CDR2 YYNGEE. CDR3 residues: CASSGRSYTF. The DNA for the CDR3 is TGTGCCAGCAGCGGAAGGTCTTACACCTTC.

The CDR3 DNA reads TGTGCCAGCAGTTTACCAGAGTCGGGGGAGCAGTACTTC. It is translated as CASSLPESGEQYF. The V call is TRBV28, the J call TRBJ2-7; a possible D gene is TRBD2 (5 bases). V lost 2 bases to trimming and J lost 7 bases, with 12 bases between them. This CDR3 comprises 13 residues. Germline assignment: CDR1 MDHEN and CDR2 SYDVKM.